The source of this TCR beta chain is a study of breast tumors, draining lymph nodes, adjacent tissues. This clonotype was seen ten or more times. TCRdb re-analysed the multiplex PCR reads in MiXCR, keeping a single row per CDR3 protein. The data hold roughly 80,000 distinct CDR3 sequences, with roughly a fifth observed a single time. Trimming cost V 1 base and J 6 bases, with 5 bases left between them. The CDR3 has 11 amino acids. CDR1 is SGHDT, CDR2 YYEEEE, per germline. The lymph nodes were axillary draining lymph nodes from breast cancer patients. Sequenced: axillary lymph node tissue. This sequence originates from a female donor with breast cancer. Some clones in this sample may be carry-over from other donors' samples. The rearrangement uses TRBV5-6 and TRBJ2-7; D is unresolved. Here the CDR3 reads CASSLSLEQYF. The CDR3 DNA reads TGTGCCAGCAGCTTGTCACTCGAGCAGTACTTC.